This T cell receptor beta chain was recovered during a study of OX40 agonist ivuxolimab in advanced cancers. Study as a whole: Participants, 80% to 90% male, averaged roughly 59 years of age, ranging from about 23 to 80. General observations from the study: Antigen specificity was not determined for the expanded peripheral T cells. At 0.1-3.0 mg/kg, partial responders had clonal expansion among the lowest observed.

Measured with immunoSEQ multiplex PCR; TCRdb has only the in-frame clones, and not every one. The top ten hold 0.3% to 0.4% of the sample, which has some 98,000 clones, 90% to 95% seen once. Autoimmune disease history or systemic immunosuppression meant exclusion. Worth noting for this clone: What it binds is not known.

This CDR3 is 15 amino acids long. Germline CDR1 is MNHEY and CDR2 is SVGAGI. V was trimmed by 3 bases and J by 5 bases, leaving 16 bases between them. This rearrangement joins TRBV6-5 to TRBJ1-1; tentative D call: TRBD1 (6 bases). The material sequenced was CD4+ or CD8+ T cells sorted from blood, taken in a trial of the OX40 agonist ivuxolimab. The source is an adult with an advanced solid tumor such as melanoma, head and neck, liver or kidney cancer. The CDR3 DNA sequence: TGTGCCAGCAGTTATGTGAGGACCCAGGGGACTGAAGCTTTCTTT. Amino acid sequence: CASSYVRTQGTEAFF.